Described below is a single T cell receptor (beta chain) sequence and its context. Only in-frame clones appear in the TCRdb table, and some are missing; sequencing was by immunoSEQ multiplex PCR. The sample lists tens of thousands of clones; roughly 88% were seen once. This entry is derived from a study of OX40 agonist ivuxolimab in advanced cancers. V trimming: 2 bases; J trimming: 3 bases; junction bases outside the gene matches: 1. CDR1 is SGHDT, CDR2 YYEEEE, per germline. This CDR3 has 13 amino acids. Sequences were derived from CD4+ or CD8+ T cells sorted from blood, sampled in a trial of the OX40 agonist ivuxolimab. The receptor was derived from an adult with an advanced solid tumor such as melanoma, head and neck, liver or kidney cancer. This chain joins TRBV5-6 and TRBJ1-2, with TRBD1 matching 7 bases. CDR3 nucleotides: TGTGCCAGCAGCTTTACAGGGGACTATGGCTACACCTTC. Its translation is CASSFTGDYGYTF.